This section outlines one T cell receptor (beta chain) sequence together with its context. Germline CDR1 and CDR2: SGHDN and FVKESK. This CDR3 has 14 amino acids. With 1 base removed from V and 1 base from J, the gap between germline ends came to 7 bases. This sample is part of a study of control samples from healthy donors and cancer patients. Data came from immunoSEQ multiplex PCR; TCRdb stores just in-frame clones and leaves some out. The sample shows about 110,000 clones, roughly 90% of them seen only once. The J gene is TRBJ2-5, the V gene TRBV14, with D unresolved. The sample consisted of PBMCs. The receptor comes from a woman aged 55 to 70 with lung cancer. The CDR3 sequence: CASSQANVQETQYF. For the CDR3, the DNA is TGTGCCAGCAGCCAAGCCAATGTCCAAGAGACCCAGTACTTC.